This record looks at one T cell receptor beta chain sequence and its context. Its antigen is undetermined. 60 Vbeta and 13 Jbeta primers were used in PCR. TCRdb's table, derived via immunoSEQ multiplex PCR, lists solely in-frame clones and lacks some. The sample includes under 200,000 clones. The sample comes from a study of cytomegalovirus exposure and HLA in healthy donors. The study's findings and limits: A missense variant in DCLRE1C was later tied to TCR beta V- and J-gene trimming. Donors belonging to an Asian-associated ancestry cluster reportedly showed fewer N-insertions in productive TCRs than the approximately 700-donor mean, according to what a later analysis found. One cluster of highly shared sequence variants probably arose as a sequencing artifact. A later analysis appeared to link common viral pathogens to several of the most significant clusters.

With 0 bases removed from V and 4 bases from J, the gap between germline ends came to 9 bases. Germline V gene lookup returns CDR1 MNHEY and CDR2 SVGAGI. The CDR3 consists of 14 residues. The TCR sequence derives from a woman aged 18-29 years in good health and CMV-seropositive. The rearrangement links TRBV6-5 to TRBJ2-5; tentatively, D is TRBD2 (6 bases). The specimen sequenced was PBMCs. The CDR3 region has the DNA TGTGCCAGCAGTTACTCTCCAGCGGGAGAGACCCAGTACTTC. Its translation is CASSYSPAGETQYF.